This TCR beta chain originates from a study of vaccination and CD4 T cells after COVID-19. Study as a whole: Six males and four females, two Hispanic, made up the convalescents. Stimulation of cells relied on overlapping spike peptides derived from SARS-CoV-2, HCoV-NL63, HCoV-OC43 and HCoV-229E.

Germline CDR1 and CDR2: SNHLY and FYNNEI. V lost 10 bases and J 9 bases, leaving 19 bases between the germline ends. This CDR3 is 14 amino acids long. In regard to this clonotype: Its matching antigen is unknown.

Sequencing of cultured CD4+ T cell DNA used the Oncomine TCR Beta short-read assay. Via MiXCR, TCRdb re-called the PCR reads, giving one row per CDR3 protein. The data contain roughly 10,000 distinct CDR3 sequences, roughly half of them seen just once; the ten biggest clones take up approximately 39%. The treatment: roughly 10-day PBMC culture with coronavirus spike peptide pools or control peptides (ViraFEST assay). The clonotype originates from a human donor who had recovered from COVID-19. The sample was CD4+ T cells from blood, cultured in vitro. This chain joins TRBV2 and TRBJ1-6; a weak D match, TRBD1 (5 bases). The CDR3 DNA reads TGTGCCACCGCTGCTGAGGGGTTTGGTTCACCCCTCCACTTT. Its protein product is CATAAEGFGSPLHF.